Below, 16 T cell receptor beta chains from the same sample are listed, as sequenced in a study of follicular helper T cells after annual influenza vaccination (dated by TCRdb to 2016 to 2017). The library was made by the immunoSEQ multiplex PCR assay. TCRdb took over this immuneACCESS table, retaining in-frame rearrangements with V and J assigned. Such tables are incomplete; in checked studies, under half of the missing clones stem from an unresolved V gene, and the remainder is unexplained. In all, the sample holds about 4,200 clones, and approximately 82% of those were seen once. The top ten clones comprise around 0.87% of the sample. The sample's time point, from its label and the paper: 2015-2016 season, 7 days after influenza vaccination. This specimen was CXCR5+ CD38- circulating T follicular helper cells from blood, taken 7 days after influenza vaccination. In light of the paper, this sample's cell subset or site label describes: circulating Tfh, non-naive CD4+CXCR5+PD-1+ (ICOS+CD38+ or ICOS-CD38-). The receptors derive from an adult who received the influenza vaccine.

The chain joins TRBV6-1 to TRBJ2-3, with 13 bases identical to TRBD2. V shed 2 bases and J 7 bases; nucleotides not matched to a gene: 6. Germline V gene data show CDR1 as MNHNS and CDR2 as SASEGT. The CDR3 totals 16 residues. The CDR3 DNA reads TGTGCCAGCAGTGAACGGGGACTAGCGGGATGGAATACGCAGTATTTT. It yields the protein CASSERGLAGWNTQYF.

The chain employs TRBV11-2 and TRBJ1-3; D is possibly TRBD1 (6 bases). The CDR3 is made up of 17 amino acids. Trimming cost V 5 bases and J 0 bases, with 17 bases left between them. Germline assignment: CDR1 SGHAT and CDR2 FQNNGV. The DNA of the CDR3 is TGTGCCAGCAGCCGGAGGACAGATGGAGGCTCTGGAAACACCATATATTTT. Its translation: CASSRRTDGGSGNTIYF.

This clone has just a few counts. Other DNA sequences in the sample encode the same CDR3. The J gene is TRBJ1-5, the V gene TRBV28; 11 bases line up with TRBD1. This CDR3 region has 14 residues. Germline values: CDR1 MDHEN, CDR2 SYDVKM. V trimming: 6 bases; J trimming: 7 bases; junction bases outside the gene matches: 5. The CDR3 spells CASRGTGGGQPQHF. Here the CDR3 DNA reads TGTGCCAGCAGAGGGACAGGGGGAGGACAGCCCCAGCATTTT.

The rearrangement links TRBV19 to TRBJ2-7, with a possible D match to TRBD1 (5 bases). The germline gives CDR1 LNHDA, CDR2 SQIVND (reference sequence). V lost 3 bases to trimming and J lost 2 bases, with 11 bases between them. CDR3 size: 14 residues. CDR3 nucleotides: TGTGCCAGTAGTATCACAGGCAATACCTACGAGCAGTACTTC. It translates to CASSITGNTYEQYF.

This chain uses TRBV18 with TRBJ1-5, with a weak D call TRBD1 (5 bases). The CDR3 has 16 residues. Deletions cut 4 bases from V and 0 bases from J, with 13 bases between. Germline CDR1 KGHSH, CDR2 LQKENI. The CDR3 here is CASSRTGGNSNQPQHF. As DNA, the CDR3 is TGTGCCAGCTCACGGACCGGGGGGAATAGCAATCAGCCCCAGCATTTT.

This clone has only one observation. V and J are TRBV4-2 and TRBJ2-4; D is unclear. The V and J ends lost 0 bases and 4 bases respectively, with 10 bases between them. This CDR3 has 15 amino acids. Looked up from germline, CDR1 is LGHNA and CDR2 is YNFKEQ. CDR3 bases: TGTGCCAGCAGCCAAGAAGGTAGCCCGAAAAACATTCAGTACTTC. It codes for CASSQEGSPKNIQYF.

The rearrangement links TRBV2 to TRBJ2-6, with 9 bases that match TRBD1. This CDR3 has 16 residues. With V trimmed by 5 bases and J by 2 bases, 4 bases remained unmatched. Germline V gene data show CDR1 as SNHLY and CDR2 as FYNNEI. The CDR3 is CASSWTGEPGANVLTF. CDR3 coding DNA: TGTGCCAGCAGTTGGACAGGGGAGCCTGGGGCCAACGTCCTGACTTTC. The full variable domain, in which reference TRBV2 and TRBJ2-6 provide the parts outside the CDR3, is EPEVTQTPSHQVTQMGQEVILRCVPISNHLYFYWYRQILGQKVEFLVSFYNNEISEKSEIFDDQFSVERPDGSNFTLKIRSTKLEDSAMYFCASSWTGEPGANVLTFGAGSRLTVL.

V gene TRBV5-6 combines with J gene TRBJ1-6; 8 bases align to TRBD1. V gave up 0 bases and J gave up 5 bases; unmatched junction bases: 4. This CDR3 is built from 16 residues. Germline loops: CDR1 SGHDT, CDR2 YYEEEE. This CDR3 reads CASSLAGGRHNSPLHF. In DNA form, the CDR3 reads TGTGCCAGCAGCTTGGCAGGGGGCAGACATAATTCACCCCTCCACTTT.

The chain combines TRBV5-1 with TRBJ2-2; 7 bases agree with TRBD2. V lost 0 bases to trimming and J lost 1 base; unmatched junction nucleotides: 3. The length of the CDR3 is 16 residues. CDR1 is SGHRS, CDR2 YFSETQ, per germline. The CDR3 sequence is CASSLDSGGNTGELFF. The DNA for the CDR3 is TGCGCCAGCAGCTTGGATTCGGGGGGGAACACCGGGGAGCTGTTTTTT.

This clone was detected only a few times. The rearrangement links TRBV19 to TRBJ1-5; 9 bases fit TRBD1. The CDR3 covers 15 residues. The J segment lost 4 bases and the V segment lost 6 bases, leaving 7 bases of the junction unmatched. Germline lookup yields CDR1 LNHDA and CDR2 SQIVND (reference sequence). This CDR3 reads CASSTTGTGNQPQHF. As DNA, the CDR3 is TGTGCCAGTAGCACTACCGGGACAGGGAATCAGCCCCAGCATTTT.

CDR3 loop: CASSDELVVLGGYTF. CDR3 DNA: TGTGCCAGCTCTGACGAACTAGTCGTCTTAGGTGGCTACACCTTC. This sequence joins TRBV19 and TRBJ1-2; D unresolved. The CDR3 has 15 amino acids. Germline CDR1 reads LNHDA; CDR2 reads SQIVND (reference sequence). V shed 9 bases and J shed 7 bases, with 24 bases lying between them. Full variable domain (remainder filled in from reference TRBV19 and TRBJ1-2): DGGITQSPKYLFRKEGQNVTLSCEQNLNHDAMYWYRQDPGQGLRLIYYSQIVNDFQKGDIAEGYSVSREKKESFPLTVTSAQKNPTAFYLCASSDELVVLGGYTFGSGTRLTVV.

This clone was found a few times. The rearrangement joins TRBV5-4 to TRBJ2-2; D gene ambiguous. Germline V gene sequence: CDR1 SGHNT, CDR2 YYREEE (reference sequence). V lost 4 bases and J 2 bases, leaving 12 bases between the germline ends. The CDR3 runs to 15 residues. In DNA form, the CDR3 reads TGTGCCAGCAGCCAGACCCCAGTTAACACCGGGGAGCTGTTTTTT. This encodes CASSQTPVNTGELFF.

The sample holds one count of this clone. The chain links TRBV30 to TRBJ2-1, with 8 bases lining up with TRBD2. V was clipped by 2 bases and J by 15 bases; unmatched bases: 6. CDR3 length: 11 residues. Germline V gene sequence: CDR1 GTSNPN, CDR2 SVGIG (reference sequence). The CDR3 sequence: CAWSLPGGTFF. For the CDR3, the DNA is TGTGCCTGGAGTCTCCCGGGAGGGACGTTCTTC.

This clone was detected only a few times. The J gene is TRBJ2-7, the V gene TRBV18; D not resolved. Germline V gene sequence: CDR1 KGHSH, CDR2 LQKENI. The length of the CDR3 is 12 residues. V was clipped by 3 bases and J by 5 bases, with 8 bases between them. CDR3: CASSPKGNEQYF. For the CDR3, the DNA is TGTGCCAGCTCACCCAAGGGAAACGAGCAGTACTTC. Full variable domain (rest looked up from reference TRBV18 and TRBJ2-7): NAGVMQNPRHLVRRRGQEARLRCSPMKGHSHVYWYRQLPEEGLKFMVYLQKENIIDESGMPKERFSAEFPKEGPSILRIQQVVRGDSAAYFCASSPKGNEQYFGPGTRLTVT.

The chain combines TRBV6-5 with TRBJ2-7; D call uncertain. V dropped 2 bases and J dropped 0 bases, with 8 bases sitting between them. Germline lookup yields CDR1 MNHEY and CDR2 SVGAGI. The CDR3 extends over 14 amino acids. Here the CDR3 reads CASSYGRNSYEQYF. CDR3 nucleotide sequence: TGTGCCAGCAGTTACGGCAGGAACTCCTACGAGCAGTACTTC.

The CDR3 loop reads CAWRAYTGELFF. CDR3 nucleotides: TGTGCCTGGAGAGCGTACACCGGGGAGCTGTTTTTT. The gene calls are TRBV30 and TRBJ2-2; no clear D gene. The CDR3 totals 12 residues. Germline-derived CDR1 and CDR2 are GTSNPN and SVGIG (reference sequence). The V gene lost 3 bases and the J gene lost 3 bases, with 5 bases spanning the gap.